This entry lists 29 T cell receptor beta chains sequenced from one sample in a study of T cell repertoires in cytomegalovirus infection. TCRdb re-derived calls from the reads in MiXCR, one entry per CDR3 protein. This sample has approximately 700,000 distinct CDR3 sequences, with 35% to 45% found just once. The sequenced sample was PBMCs. The receptors come from a human donor in good health (CMV status not recorded). Some clones in this sample may be carry-over from other donors' samples.

In its sample, this clonotype was seen a few times. The chain recombines TRBV28 with TRBJ2-5; D unresolved. Germline-derived CDR1 and CDR2 are MDHEN and SYDVKM. Trimming cost V 8 bases and J 1 base, with 14 bases left between them. This CDR3 is built from 14 residues. Here the CDR3 reads CASSRLLLQETQYF. The CDR3 DNA is TGTGCCAGCTCACGACTCCTCCTCCAAGAGACCCAGTACTTC.

Notes on this clonotype: Germline and junction disagree at one end, which may indicate a read error. The rearrangement uses TRBV29-1 and TRBJ1-1, with D uncertain. The CDR3 totals 11 residues. CDR1 and CDR2 from the germline V gene are SQVTM and ANQGSEA. The CDR3 DNA sequence: TGCAGCGTTGAGGGGTTAACTGGAGCTTTCTTT. Translating gives CSVEGLTGAFF.

This clonotype has only a few counts. V gene TRBV6-2 or TRBV6-3 combines with J gene TRBJ2-7; D is perhaps TRBD2 (7 bases). V was clipped by 2 bases and J by 1 base, with 12 bases between them. The CDR3 spans 15 residues. Germline V gene lookup returns CDR1 MNHEY and CDR2 SVGEGT. The CDR3 DNA reads TGTGCCAGCAGTTACGTCGCGGGGGCGTCCTACGAGCAGTACTTC. Protein: CASSYVAGASYEQYF.

The rearrangement uses TRBV6-6 and TRBJ1-2, with 8 positions matching TRBD1. With V trimmed by 0 bases and J by 8 bases, 5 bases remained unmatched. This CDR3 is built from 14 residues. The V gene's germline CDR1 is MNHNY and CDR2 SVGAGI (reference sequence). CDR3 amino acids: CASSYSRQGSGYTF. Written as DNA, the CDR3 is TGTGCCAGCAGTTACTCCAGACAGGGGAGCGGCTACACCTTC.

The chain recombines TRBV20-1 with TRBJ1-1, with D uncertain. Germline V gives CDR1 DFQATT, CDR2 SNEGSKA (reference sequence). CDR3 length equals 15 residues. Trimming cost V 4 bases and J 5 bases, with 20 bases left between them. Here the CDR3 reads CSAIDWVGGWTEAFF. The CDR3 coding sequence is TGCAGTGCTATCGATTGGGTGGGCGGGTGGACTGAAGCTTTCTTT.

This chain uses TRBV7-2 with TRBJ1-4; TRBD1 is a possible D gene (6 bases). Per the germline V gene, CDR1 is SGHTA and CDR2 is FQGNSA. This CDR3 is built from 19 residues. Trimming cost V 2 bases and J 0 bases, with 19 bases left between them. The CDR3 here is CASSLRGRKGVTTNEKLFF. CDR3 nucleotides: TGTGCCAGCAGCTTACGGGGGCGAAAGGGGGTTACAACTAATGAAAAACTGTTTTTT.

This clonotype was seen just once. Since a much larger clone is just one base distant, this may be a read error. The V call is TRBV7-8, the J call TRBJ2-1; 10 positions agree with TRBD2. The CDR3 is 18 residues long. Trimming removed 5 bases from V and 0 bases from J; junction bases left unmatched: 10. Germline CDR1 and CDR2: SGHVS and FQNEAQ. The CDR3 DNA reads TGTGCCAGCAGCGGACTAGCGGAATCCCCCAACTCCTACAATGAGCAGTTCTTC. Amino acid sequence: CASSGLAESPNSYNEQFF.

The chain combines TRBV18 with TRBJ2-7, with 10 bases lining up with TRBD1. Germline CDR1 reads KGHSH; CDR2 reads LQKENI. The CDR3 loop spans 14 amino acids. The junction had 4 bases not matched to a gene; V was cut back by 2 bases and J by 6 bases. This chain's CDR3 is CASSPGTGVSEQYF. The CDR3 DNA sequence: TGTGCCAGCTCACCAGGGACAGGGGTTTCCGAGCAGTACTTC.

This rearrangement joins TRBV27 to TRBJ2-1; 9 bases align to TRBD2. Germline CDR1 MNHEY, CDR2 SMNVEV (reference sequence). The ends lost 1 base at V and 6 bases at J; junction bases unmatched: 7. CDR3 length equals 16 residues. CDR3 sequence (DNA): TGTGCCAGCAGTTTATTAGGACTAGCGAAGTCCAATGAGCAGTTCTTC. It translates to CASSLLGLAKSNEQFF.

The V gene is TRBV7-8, the J gene TRBJ1-5, with D uncertain. This CDR3 region has 15 residues. Trimming removed 5 bases from V and 3 bases from J, with 14 bases in between. The germline gives CDR1 SGHVS, CDR2 FQNEAQ. The CDR3 bases are TGTGCCAGCAGCCAGCATACCGGAGCCAATCAGCCCCAGCATTTT. Translating it yields CASSQHTGANQPQHF. The variable domain in full, completed from reference TRBV7-8 and TRBJ1-5, reads GAGVSQSPRYKVAKRGQDVALRCDPISGHVSLFWYQQALGQGPEFLTYFQNEAQLDKSGLPSDRFFAERPEGSVSTLKIQRTQQEDSAVYLCASSQHTGANQPQHFGDGTRLSIL.

This clonotype has just one count. The CDR3 bases are TGTGCCAGCCGGGGGGTTCTGAATCAGCCCCAGCATTTT. This sequence encodes CASRGVLNQPQHF. The J gene is TRBJ1-5, the V gene TRBV2, with a tentative D call TRBD1 (5 bases). CDR1 and CDR2 from the germline V gene are SNHLY and FYNNEI. V lost 8 bases and J 4 bases, leaving 12 bases between the germline ends. The CDR3 consists of 13 residues.

This clonotype was seen a handful of times. V usage is TRBV28 and J usage is TRBJ2-7; 7 bases map to TRBD1. CDR1 MDHEN and CDR2 SYDVKM come from the germline V gene. Trimming took 6 bases from V and 6 from J; bases not matched to a gene: 14. The CDR3 spans 15 residues. CDR3 bases: TGTGCCAGCAGACCACAGACAGGGAGTTTAGCCGAGCAGTACTTC. Translation: CASRPQTGSLAEQYF.

V gene TRBV6-5 combines with J gene TRBJ2-6; tentatively, D is TRBD2 (6 bases). Trimming took 0 bases from V and 2 from J, leaving 11 bases between them. Germline lookup yields CDR1 MNHEY and CDR2 SVGAGI. This CDR3 has 17 amino acids. The CDR3 loop is CASSYSGGRAGANVLTF. DNA for the CDR3: TGTGCCAGCAGTTACTCCGGGGGTAGGGCTGGGGCCAACGTCCTGACTTTC.

A few counts support this clonotype. The chain uses TRBV6-2 or TRBV6-3 and TRBJ2-1; 7 bases line up with TRBD2. V shed 4 bases, J shed 8 bases, and the junction held 8 bases outside the gene matches. The CDR3 contains 14 residues. Germline CDR1 MNHEY, CDR2 SVGEGT. CDR3 nucleotides: TGTGCCAGCAGTTTACACTCGAGCGGGGATGAGCAGTTCTTC. Its translation: CASSLHSSGDEQFF.

This clonotype has more than one count but fewer than ten. The chain combines TRBV7-2 with TRBJ2-1; the match to TRBD1 covers 7 bases. CDR3 length equals 17 residues. V trimming: 3 bases; J trimming: 6 bases; junction bases outside the gene matches: 14. Germline loops: CDR1 SGHTA, CDR2 FQGNSA. CDR3 protein: CASSLHHLGTVSNEQFF. The CDR3 DNA is TGTGCCAGCAGCTTGCACCACCTAGGGACAGTCAGCAATGAGCAGTTCTTC.

A few counts support this clonotype. V usage is TRBV10-3 and J usage is TRBJ2-1; the match to TRBD2 covers 12 bases. There are 14 residues in the CDR3. J gave up 8 bases and V 6 bases, and 5 bases lay outside the gene matches. Germline loops: CDR1 ENHRY, CDR2 SYGVKD. The CDR3 DNA follows: TGTGCCATCAGAGGACTAGCGGGAAACGATGAGCAGTTCTTC. This encodes CAIRGLAGNDEQFF.

The chain recombines TRBV19 with TRBJ1-1, with D perhaps TRBD1 (6 bases). The CDR3 is 15 amino acids. The germline CDR1 and CDR2 sequences are LNHDA and SQIVND (reference sequence). Trimming cost V 5 bases and J 0 bases, with 13 bases left between them. Here the CDR3 DNA reads TGTGCCAGTAGTTCCAGGACAGTTATGAACACTGAAGCTTTCTTT. Protein product: CASSSRTVMNTEAFF.

This clonotype was observed a handful of times. The chain uses TRBV6-5 and TRBJ1-4, with TRBD1 identical over 7 bases. The CDR3 has 16 residues. Per germline, CDR1 MNHEY and CDR2 SVGAGI. Trimming took 2 bases from V and 8 from J; bases not matched to a gene: 11. The CDR3 sequence: CASSYVRRGLLEKLFF. The CDR3 bases are TGTGCCAGCAGTTACGTACGGAGGGGGCTGTTGGAAAAACTGTTTTTT.

This clonotype occurred many times. CDR3 coding DNA: TGTGCCAGCAGCTTAGCGAGAGGTTACGAGCAGTACTTC. This sequence encodes CASSLARGYEQYF. This chain joins TRBV7-2 and TRBJ2-7; D is unresolved. The CDR3 covers 13 residues. Germline loops: CDR1 SGHTA, CDR2 FQGNSA. Trimming removed 0 bases at V and 4 bases at J, with 7 bases between.

The rearrangement links TRBV28 to TRBJ1-2; the match to TRBD1 covers 9 bases. J was trimmed by 9 bases and V by 2 bases; bases with no gene match: 10. The CDR3 sequence is 15 residues long. Looked up from germline, CDR1 is MDHEN and CDR2 is SYDVKM. For the CDR3, the DNA is TGTGCCAGCAGTTTACCTCAACAGGGGGCGTTCCGCTACACCTTC. This translates into CASSLPQQGAFRYTF.

This clonotype was picked up a small number of times. This chain uses TRBV6-2 or TRBV6-3 with TRBJ2-1; 8 bases align to TRBD2. The ends lost 7 bases at V and 0 bases at J; junction bases unmatched: 5. The germline CDR1 and CDR2 sequences are MNHEY and SVGEGT. The CDR3 consists of 15 residues. CDR3 residues: CASTQSGSSYNEQFF. CDR3 bases: TGTGCCAGCACCCAGAGCGGGAGCTCCTACAATGAGCAGTTCTTC.

The rearrangement joins TRBV6-5 to TRBJ2-1; D gene uncertain. This CDR3 is built from 15 residues. Germline V CDR1 and CDR2: MNHEY, SVGAGI. Trimming pared 1 base from V and 9 bases from J, leaving 16 bases between. The CDR3 nucleotides read TGTGCCAGCAGTTACTTGCTTCAAACCACGCGTGAGCAGTTCTTC. This translates into CASSYLLQTTREQFF.

The rearrangement joins TRBV28 to TRBJ2-7; D is undetermined. CDR1 is MDHEN, CDR2 SYDVKM, per germline. The length of the CDR3 is 11 residues. V dropped 5 bases and J dropped 5 bases, with 7 bases sitting between them. CDR3 coding DNA: TGTGCCAGCAGTACCTACGACGAGCAGTACTTC. It translates to CASSTYDEQYF.

This clonotype was seen more than once but under ten times. The chain combines TRBV28 with TRBJ2-1, with 7 bases identical to TRBD2. Germline V gives CDR1 MDHEN, CDR2 SYDVKM. V shed 3 bases and J 7 bases; nucleotides not matched to a gene: 12. The CDR3 contains 16 residues. The CDR3 sequence is CASSFVWGGPGNEQFF. For the CDR3, the DNA is TGTGCCAGCAGTTTTGTCTGGGGAGGGCCGGGGAATGAGCAGTTCTTC. The complete variable domain, with remaining parts taken from reference TRBV28 and TRBJ2-1, reads DVKVTQSSRYLVKRTGEKVFLECVQDMDHENMFWYRQDPGLGLRLIYFSYDVKMKEKGDIPEGYSVSREKKERFSLILESASTNQTSMYLCASSFVWGGPGNEQFFGPGTRLTVL.

This chain links TRBV20-1 with TRBJ1-5; D gene unclear. Germline CDR1 is DFQATT and CDR2 is SNEGSKA (reference sequence). V lost 2 bases, J lost 0 bases, and 8 bases lay in between. The CDR3 is 14 amino acids. The CDR3 DNA follows: TGCAGTGCTAGACGGCAGGCTAGCAATCAGCCCCAGCATTTT. This gives the protein CSARRQASNQPQHF.

This clonotype was detected a few times. The rearrangement links TRBV11-2 to TRBJ1-1; no reliable D call. V was clipped by 1 base and J by 4 bases, with 13 bases between them. The CDR3 contains 15 residues. Per germline, CDR1 SGHAT and CDR2 FQNNGV. As DNA, the CDR3 is TGTGCCAGCAGCTTAGTGTCCCAACGTAGCACTGAAGCTTTCTTT. It specifies CASSLVSQRSTEAFF.

This clonotype turned up a few times. The V call is TRBV6-4, the J call TRBJ2-3; 11 bases fit TRBD2. CDR1 and CDR2 (germline): MRHNA, SNTAGT. The CDR3 is 21 residues long. V lost 3 bases and J lost 0; bases outside the gene matches: 17. The CDR3 loop reads CASSEWGVETSGATSTDTQYF. The DNA for the CDR3 is TGTGCCAGCAGTGAATGGGGCGTGGAGACTAGCGGGGCCACTAGCACAGATACGCAGTATTTT.

Turning to this clonotype: No conserved phenylalanine or tryptophan ends this CDR3, so it is likely a read error. The CDR3 is CASSYRGGAIDIQYL. CDR3 coding DNA: TGTGCCAGCAGTTACAGGGGTGGGGCGATCGACATTCAGTACTTA. The V call is TRBV12-3 or TRBV12-4, the J call TRBJ2-4; 7 bases agree with TRBD1. V shed 4 bases and J 8 bases; nucleotides not matched to a gene: 11. The CDR3 is 15 residues long.

J is TRBJ2-1 and V is TRBV20-1, with a tentative D call TRBD1 (5 bases). Germline CDR1 reads DFQATT; CDR2 reads SNEGSKA (reference sequence). Trimming shortened V by 3 bases and J by 4 bases, and 13 bases separated the two germline ends. CDR3 length: 14 amino acids. As DNA, the CDR3 is TGCAGTGCTAGTGGGGCACGAAATTACAATGAGCAGTTCTTC. Its translation is CSASGARNYNEQFF.